The T cell receptor beta chain under discussion was sequenced for a study of blood T cell repertoires in COVID-19. The method was immunoSEQ multiplex PCR; TCRdb's version includes in-frame clones alone and lacks a portion of them. The sample holds around 220,000 clones, 85% to 95% seen once. Allocation to cohorts depended on clinical history reported by the participants. What the recovered Cohort 3 donors had was two negative PCRs, clearance, or symptom resolution. Sequencing was done on a sample of PBMCs or T cells enriched from blood (not recorded which). The TCR originated in a young woman who had recovered from COVID-19.

CDR3 residues: CASSPGLAGGETQYF. In DNA, the CDR3 is TGTGCCAGCTCACCGGGACTAGCGGGAGGGGAGACCCAGTACTTC. This chain links TRBV18 with TRBJ2-5; TRBD2 matches at 16 bases. Trimming took 3 bases from V and 5 from J; bases not matched to a gene: 0. Germline V gives CDR1 KGHSH, CDR2 LQKENI. CDR3 length equals 15 residues.